This T cell receptor beta chain was sequenced during a study of T cells in Graves' hyperthyroidism and ophthalmopathy. Overall study results and limits: With a median lead of around 6.7 months before onset, the model predicted ophthalmopathy. Appearing also in blood were most of the thyroid clonotypes expanded above 0.001.

This clonotype was counted at least ten times. What it binds is unknown. Using RNA transcripts as the source, TCR beta CDR3 regions were amplified. Initially, a first-round RT-PCR of the TCR CDR3 employed the HTBI primer set. TCRdb re-derived calls from the multiplex PCR reads in MiXCR, one entry per CDR3 protein. The table includes roughly 380,000 distinct CDR3 sequences, about 15% detected once. The CDR3 loop spans 14 amino acids. Trimming shortened V by 6 bases and J by 4 bases, and 12 bases separated the two germline ends. In patients aged 18 to 65, hyperthyroidism was newly diagnosed, with duration under 2 months. Orbital computed tomography, thyroid ultrasound, serum thyroxine and TRAb, and clinical symptoms together informed the diagnoses.

The sequenced material came from blood. The rearrangement uses TRBV12-3 or TRBV12-4 and TRBJ2-2; D not certain. This receptor was identified in a woman in her sixties with Graves' hyperthyroidism. The DNA for the CDR3 is TGTGCCAGCAGCCCGACCCTGGGCACCGGGGAGCTGTTTTTT. Its translation: CASSPTLGTGELFF.